The 28 T cell receptor beta chains listed next were all sequenced from one sample in a study of cytomegalovirus exposure and HLA in healthy donors. Vbeta (60) and Jbeta (13) primers were used in the PCR. TCRdb's table, derived via immunoSEQ multiplex PCR, lists solely in-frame clones and lacks some. The sample consists of 150,000 to 200,000 clones, around 75% of them appearing once. The sequenced sample was PBMCs. Receptors originate from a woman aged 35 to 49 in good health and CMV-seropositive.

The chain links TRBV5-1 to TRBJ1-3, with D unclear. The CDR3 runs 19 residues. V dropped 1 base and J dropped 0 bases, with 20 bases sitting between them. CDR1 and CDR2 from the germline V gene are SGHRS and YFSETQ. As DNA, the CDR3 is TGCGCCAGCAGCTTGTTGTCCGGCGGGCAGGCCAGCTCTGGAAACACCATATATTTT. It is translated as CASSLLSGGQASSGNTIYF.

The J gene is TRBJ2-7, the V gene TRBV15; 10 bases line up with TRBD1. This CDR3 region has 16 residues. V shed 4 bases and J 0 bases; nucleotides not matched to a gene: 6. The V gene's germline CDR1 is LNHNV and CDR2 YYDKDF (reference sequence). The CDR3 DNA reads TGTGCCACCAGCACAGGGGACAGGGGCTTCTCCTACGAGCAGTACTTC. It is translated as CATSTGDRGFSYEQYF.

The chain employs TRBV30 and TRBJ2-5; no reliable D call. This CDR3 comprises 12 residues. Germline CDR1 reads GTSNPN; CDR2 reads SVGIG (reference sequence). V was clipped by 2 bases and J by 5 bases, with 9 bases between them. The chain's CDR3 is CAWSPLRETQYF. The CDR3 bases are TGTGCCTGGAGTCCTTTGAGGGAGACCCAGTACTTC.

The chain combines TRBV28 with TRBJ2-4, with 8 bases aligning to TRBD1. CDR3 length equals 11 residues. V gave up 6 bases and J gave up 16 bases; unmatched junction bases: 8. Germline CDR1 is MDHEN and CDR2 is SYDVKM. The CDR3 DNA reads as TGTGCCAGCAGCCAGGACAGGGTGGGTTACTTC. Translation: CASSQDRVGYF.

This clone was seen only a few times. V is TRBV27 and J is TRBJ2-5; weak D call: TRBD1 (5 bases). Germline V gene data show CDR1 as MNHEY and CDR2 as SMNVEV (reference sequence). V was pared by 5 bases and J by 2 bases, with 12 bases between. The CDR3 sequence is 14 residues long. CDR3 region: CASSPLGLQETQYF. In DNA, the CDR3 is TGTGCCAGCAGTCCTCTGGGGCTGCAAGAGACCCAGTACTTC.

The V and J genes are TRBV11-2 and TRBJ2-5, with 9 positions matching TRBD1. Germline V gene sequence: CDR1 SGHAT, CDR2 FQNNGV. The CDR3 totals 16 residues. J gave up 1 base and V 5 bases, and 8 bases lay outside the gene matches. The CDR3 here is CASSRSGTGSQETQYF. CDR3 DNA: TGTGCCAGCAGCCGAAGTGGGACAGGGAGCCAAGAGACCCAGTACTTC.

The chain recombines TRBV7-2 with TRBJ2-3, with D perhaps matching TRBD1 (5 bases). The germline V gene encodes CDR1 SGHTA and CDR2 FQGNSA. This CDR3 spans 13 amino acids. V was cut by 5 bases and J by 6 bases, with 12 bases left in between. The chain's CDR3 is CASSPQDGDTQYF. CDR3 in DNA: TGTGCCAGCAGCCCACAGGACGGGGATACGCAGTATTTT.

J is TRBJ1-1 and V is TRBV11-2; 7 bases fit TRBD1. Germline CDR1 and CDR2: SGHAT and FQNNGV. V trimming: 5 bases; J trimming: 4 bases; junction bases outside the gene matches: 4. The CDR3 runs 13 residues. The CDR3 sequence is CASSAHRGTEAFF. The CDR3 DNA reads TGTGCCAGCAGCGCTCACAGGGGCACTGAAGCTTTCTTT. The full variable domain, with the rest looked up from reference TRBV11-2 and TRBJ1-1, is EAGVAQSPRYKIIEKRQSVAFWCNPISGHATLYWYQQILGQGPKLLIQFQNNGVVDDSQLPKDRFSAERLKGVDSTLKIQPAKLEDSAVYLCASSAHRGTEAFFGQGTRLTVV.

This clone was seen a handful of times. The genes are TRBV5-4 and TRBJ2-7; 15 positions agree with TRBD2. This CDR3 has 16 amino acids. With V trimmed by 4 bases and J by 5 bases, 7 bases remained unmatched. Germline CDR1 reads SGHNT; CDR2 reads YYREEE (reference sequence). This chain's CDR3 is CASSGGTSGRYDEQYF. CDR3 nucleotide sequence: TGTGCCAGCAGCGGCGGGACTAGCGGGAGGTACGACGAGCAGTACTTC.

The rearrangement uses TRBV9 and TRBJ1-1; TRBD1 matches 8 bases. The V gene's germline CDR1 is SGDLS and CDR2 YYNGEE. This CDR3 contains 16 residues. V lost 2 bases and J lost 10; bases outside the gene matches: 16. Here the CDR3 DNA reads TGTGCCAGCAGCGTCTTGCCAGCCGGGACAGGCTGCACAGCTTTCTTT. Its protein product is CASSVLPAGTGCTAFF.

This chain connects TRBV28 to TRBJ1-1; no clear D gene. V was shortened by 6 bases and J by 1 base, with 9 bases between the two germline ends. This CDR3 is 13 amino acids long. CDR1 and CDR2 (germline): MDHEN, SYDVKM. CDR3 nucleotide sequence: TGTGCCAGCAGGTTAAACAGGAACACTGAAGCTTTCTTT. Translated: CASRLNRNTEAFF.

The chain combines TRBV11-2 with TRBJ2-1; 8 bases agree with TRBD2. With 7 bases clipped from V and 6 bases from J, the junction kept 8 bases outside the gene matches. Germline V lookup: CDR1 SGHAT, CDR2 FQNNGV. The CDR3 consists of 14 residues. The CDR3 is CASNPSGSLNEQFF. The CDR3 DNA reads TGTGCCAGCAACCCGAGCGGGAGTCTCAATGAGCAGTTCTTC.

The chain couples TRBV27 to TRBJ1-5; D not certain. CDR1 and CDR2 (germline): MNHEY, SMNVEV (reference sequence). The CDR3 extends over 14 amino acids. V lost 6 bases and J lost 5, with 14 bases in between. As DNA, the CDR3 is TGTGCCAGCAGCTTACGGGGAAACGATCAGCCCCAGCATTTT. Amino acid sequence: CASSLRGNDQPQHF.

This chain uses TRBV15 with TRBJ2-5, with D uncertain. The length of the CDR3 is 15 residues. Germline assignment: CDR1 LNHNV and CDR2 YYDKDF (reference sequence). The V end was cut by 0 bases, the J end by 9 bases, with 17 bases between. The CDR3 sequence is CATSRDFGSPKAQYF. The CDR3 DNA reads TGTGCCACCAGCAGAGATTTCGGGTCCCCAAAGGCCCAGTACTTC.

This clone was recorded once. This chain uses TRBV6-1 with TRBJ1-5; TRBD1 might be the D (6 bases). This CDR3 is 14 amino acids long. V was shortened by 3 bases and J by 5 bases, with 11 bases between the two germline ends. Germline CDR1 reads MNHNS; CDR2 reads SASEGT. The CDR3 DNA sequence: TGTGCCAGCAGTGAGAGACAGGCACATCAGCCCCAGCATTTT. The encoded protein is CASSERQAHQPQHF.

The chain joins TRBV19 to TRBJ2-2; TRBD1 matches 10 bases. CDR1 is LNHDA, CDR2 SQIVND, per germline (reference sequence). This CDR3 region has 15 residues. V trimming: 7 bases; J trimming: 6 bases; junction bases outside the gene matches: 8. DNA of the CDR3: TGTGCCAGTACTCTACGACAGGGGGCGGCCGGGGAGCTGTTTTTT. As protein: CASTLRQGAAGELFF. Using reference TRBV19 and TRBJ2-2 for the parts outside the CDR3, the full variable domain is DGGITQSPKYLFRKEGQNVTLSCEQNLNHDAMYWYRQDPGQGLRLIYYSQIVNDFQKGDIAEGYSVSREKKESFPLTVTSAQKNPTAFYLCASTLRQGAAGELFFGEGSRLTVL.

CDR3 loop: CASSPSRSSGQINQPQHF. The CDR3 coding sequence is TGTGCCAGCAGCCCCTCCCGCAGCTCGGGACAGATCAATCAGCCCCAGCATTTT. The chain has TRBV7-8 and TRBJ1-5; 7 positions match TRBD1. The germline V gene encodes CDR1 SGHVS and CDR2 FQNEAQ. The CDR3 is 18 residues long. V lost 5 bases to trimming and J lost 3 bases; unmatched junction nucleotides: 16.

The V call is TRBV5-1, the J call TRBJ1-3; D is perhaps TRBD1 (5 bases). V was clipped by 3 bases and J by 0 bases, with 10 bases between them. The CDR3 has 15 residues. CDR1 and CDR2 (germline): SGHRS, YFSETQ. In nucleotides, the CDR3 is TGCGCCAGCAGCTGGACCCAGGGCTCTGGAAACACCATATATTTT. Translated, it gives CASSWTQGSGNTIYF.

The V call is TRBV5-1, the J call TRBJ2-3, with 13 bases that match TRBD2. This CDR3 region has 22 residues. Looked up from germline, CDR1 is SGHRS and CDR2 is YFSETQ. Germline trimming cut 4 bases from V and 0 bases from J; bases unmatched to any gene: 20. The CDR3 is CASSRGQDLGLAGAPSTDTQYF. The CDR3 region has the DNA TGCGCCAGCAGCAGGGGACAGGACCTCGGACTAGCGGGAGCCCCTAGCACAGATACGCAGTATTTT.

The chain combines TRBV5-1 with TRBJ2-7, with 7 bases aligning to TRBD2. The CDR3 covers 14 residues. Germline V gene sequence: CDR1 SGHRS, CDR2 YFSETQ. V trimming: 4 bases; J trimming: 0 bases; junction bases outside the gene matches: 4. CDR3 loop: CASSPSGSSYEQYF. The CDR3 DNA reads TGCGCCAGCAGCCCTAGCGGTAGCTCCTACGAGCAGTACTTC. The full variable domain, in which reference TRBV5-1 and TRBJ2-7 provide the parts outside the CDR3, is KAGVTQTPRYLIKTRGQQVTLSCSPISGHRSVSWYQQTPGQGLQFLFEYFSETQRNKGNFPGRFSGRQFSNSRSEMNVSTLELGDSALYLCASSPSGSSYEQYFGPGTRLTVT.

With respect to this clone: Different DNA sequences within this sample yield the same CDR3. The chain carries TRBV6-1 and TRBJ2-4; D unclear. The germline CDR1 and CDR2 sequences are MNHNS and SASEGT. The CDR3 is made up of 13 amino acids. V lost 2 bases and J lost 5, with 7 bases in between. The CDR3 DNA follows: TGTGCCAGCAGTGAACCCCCCGAAAACATTCAGTACTTC. This sequence encodes CASSEPPENIQYF.

The chain carries TRBV19 and TRBJ1-1; no firm D call. V lost 6 bases, J lost 0 bases, and 17 bases lay in between. There are 16 residues in the CDR3. The V gene's germline CDR1 is LNHDA and CDR2 SQIVND (reference sequence). CDR3 amino acids: CASSAAASPLNTEAFF. As DNA, the CDR3 is TGTGCCAGTAGCGCGGCAGCTAGTCCATTGAACACTGAAGCTTTCTTT.

The chain is built from TRBV6-6 and TRBJ2-7; TRBD2 matches 9 bases. Unmatched junction bases numbered 2, after V lost 0 bases and J lost 2 bases. The V gene's germline CDR1 is MNHNY and CDR2 SVGAGI (reference sequence). CDR3 length: 15 residues. The CDR3 is CASSYSPSGAYEQYF. CDR3 sequence (DNA): TGTGCCAGCAGTTACTCGCCTAGCGGGGCCTACGAGCAGTACTTC.

This chain connects TRBV7-8 to TRBJ2-7; D gene ambiguous. Germline CDR1 is SGHVS and CDR2 is FQNEAQ. Trimming removed 5 bases at V and 3 bases at J, with 11 bases between. The CDR3 spans 13 residues. The CDR3 is CASSLIYNYEQYF. The CDR3 bases are TGTGCCAGCAGCCTCATTTACAACTACGAGCAGTACTTC.

This clone has just one count. J is TRBJ2-1 and V is TRBV4-1, with 11 bases identical to TRBD2. Losses at the gene ends were 2 bases for V and 8 bases for J; bases not matched to a gene: 8. The CDR3 totals 16 residues. From germline, CDR1 is MGHRA and CDR2 YSYEKL. CDR3 DNA sequence: TGCGCCAGCAGCCAACCAACTAGCGGGAGTTTCTATGAGCAGTTCTTC. This gives the protein CASSQPTSGSFYEQFF.

The rearrangement joins TRBV10-1 to TRBJ2-3; D gene ambiguous. This CDR3 region has 12 residues. Trimming left V 0 bases short and J 5 bases short, with 3 bases between. Germline V gene sequence: CDR1 WNHNN, CDR2 SYGVQD (reference sequence). In DNA, the CDR3 is TGCGCCAGCAGTGAGTCTATAGATACGCAGTATTTT. Its translation: CASSESIDTQYF.

The chain has TRBV7-3 and TRBJ2-1; the D gene is possibly TRBD2 (6 bases). V was trimmed by 2 bases and J by 2 bases, leaving 22 bases between them. The CDR3 totals 19 residues. Germline CDR1 is SGHTA and CDR2 is FQGTGA. In DNA, the CDR3 is TGTGCCAGCAGCTTAGGTCTATGGCGGGGTGAGGGCGCCTACAATGAGCAGTTCTTC. It is translated as CASSLGLWRGEGAYNEQFF.

CDR3 nucleotides: TGCGCCAGCAGCCAAGATCAGGGGTACTCTGGAAACACCATATATTTT. It yields the protein CASSQDQGYSGNTIYF. The rearrangement uses TRBV4-1 and TRBJ1-3; perhaps TRBD1 as D (6 bases). The CDR3 extends over 16 amino acids. The V end was cut by 0 bases, the J end by 0 bases, with 9 bases between. The germline gives CDR1 MGHRA, CDR2 YSYEKL.